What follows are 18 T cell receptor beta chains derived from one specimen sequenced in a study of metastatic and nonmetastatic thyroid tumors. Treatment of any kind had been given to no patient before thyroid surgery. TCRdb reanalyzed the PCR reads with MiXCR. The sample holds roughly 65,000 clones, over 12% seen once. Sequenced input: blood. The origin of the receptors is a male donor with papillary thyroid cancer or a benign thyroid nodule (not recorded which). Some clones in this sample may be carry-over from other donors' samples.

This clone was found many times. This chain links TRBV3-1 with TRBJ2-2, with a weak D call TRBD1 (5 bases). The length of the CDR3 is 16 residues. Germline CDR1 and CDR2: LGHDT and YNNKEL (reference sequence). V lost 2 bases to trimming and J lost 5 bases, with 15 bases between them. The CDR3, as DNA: TGTGCCAGCAGCCAACAAGGGTTGGACACAACCGGGGAGCTGTTTTTT. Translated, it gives CASSQQGLDTTGELFF.

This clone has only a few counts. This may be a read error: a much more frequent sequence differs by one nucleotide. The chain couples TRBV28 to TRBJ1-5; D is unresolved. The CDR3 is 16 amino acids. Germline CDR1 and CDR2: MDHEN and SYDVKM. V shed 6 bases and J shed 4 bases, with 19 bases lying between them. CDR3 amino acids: CASRPSALYANQPQHF. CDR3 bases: TGTGCCAGCAGACCAAGCGCCCTATATGCGAATCAGCCCCAGCATTTT.

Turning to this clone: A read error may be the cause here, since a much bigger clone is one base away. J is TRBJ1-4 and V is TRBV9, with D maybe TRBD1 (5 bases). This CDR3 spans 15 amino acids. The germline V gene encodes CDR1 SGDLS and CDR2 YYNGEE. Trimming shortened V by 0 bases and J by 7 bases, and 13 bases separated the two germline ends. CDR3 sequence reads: CASSVGGVLSEKLFF. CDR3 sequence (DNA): TGTGCCAGCAGCGTAGGAGGGGTCCTTAGTGAAAAACTGTTTTTT. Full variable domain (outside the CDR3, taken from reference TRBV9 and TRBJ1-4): DSGVTQTPKHLITATGQRVTLRCSPRSGDLSVYWYQQSLDQGLQFLIQYYNGEERAKGNILERFSAQQFPDLHSELNLSSLELGDSALYFCASSVGGVLSEKLFFGSGTQLSVL.

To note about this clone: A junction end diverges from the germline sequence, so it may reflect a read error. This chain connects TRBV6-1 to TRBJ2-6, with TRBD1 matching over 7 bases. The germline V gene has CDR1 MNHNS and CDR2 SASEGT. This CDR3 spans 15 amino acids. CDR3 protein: CASSRDSYGDNVLTF. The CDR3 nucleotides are TGTGCCAGCAGTAGGGACAGCTATGGGGACAACGTCCTGACTTTC.

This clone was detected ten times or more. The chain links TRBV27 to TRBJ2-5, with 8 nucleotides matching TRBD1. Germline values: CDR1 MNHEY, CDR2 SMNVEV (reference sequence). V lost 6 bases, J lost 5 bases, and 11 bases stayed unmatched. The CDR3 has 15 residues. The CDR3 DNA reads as TGTGCCAGCAGCCGCCAGGGGGCGGTTCGGGAGACCCAGTACTTC. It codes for CASSRQGAVRETQYF.

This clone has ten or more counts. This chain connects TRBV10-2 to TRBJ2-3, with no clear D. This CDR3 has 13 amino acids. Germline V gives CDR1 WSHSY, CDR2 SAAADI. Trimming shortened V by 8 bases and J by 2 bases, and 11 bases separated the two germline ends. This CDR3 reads CASRNPDTDTQYF. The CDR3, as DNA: TGCGCCAGCCGGAACCCCGACACAGATACGCAGTATTTT.

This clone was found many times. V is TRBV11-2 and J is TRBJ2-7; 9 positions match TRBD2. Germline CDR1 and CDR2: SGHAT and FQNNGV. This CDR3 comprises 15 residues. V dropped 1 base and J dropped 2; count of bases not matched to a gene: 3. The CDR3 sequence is CASSLVTSGAYEQYF. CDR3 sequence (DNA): TGTGCCAGCAGCTTAGTGACTAGCGGAGCCTACGAGCAGTACTTC.

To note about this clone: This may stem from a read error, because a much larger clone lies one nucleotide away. In DNA, the CDR3 is TGTGCCAAAGCCTCCGCAGGGCGCGGGGAGCTGTTTTTT. This codes for CAKASAGRGELFF. This chain connects TRBV2 to TRBJ2-2; D perhaps matches TRBD1 (5 bases). Trimming took off 10 bases at V and 7 bases at J, with 16 bases between the two ends. The CDR3 covers 13 residues. Germline V gives CDR1 SNHLY, CDR2 FYNNEI.

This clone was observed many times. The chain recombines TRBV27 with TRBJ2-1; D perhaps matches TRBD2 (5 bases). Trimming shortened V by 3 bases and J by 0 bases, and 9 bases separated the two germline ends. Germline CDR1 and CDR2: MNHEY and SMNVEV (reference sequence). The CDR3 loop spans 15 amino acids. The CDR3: CASSFFEGSYNEQFF. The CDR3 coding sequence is TGTGCCAGCAGTTTCTTTGAGGGCTCCTACAATGAGCAGTTCTTC.

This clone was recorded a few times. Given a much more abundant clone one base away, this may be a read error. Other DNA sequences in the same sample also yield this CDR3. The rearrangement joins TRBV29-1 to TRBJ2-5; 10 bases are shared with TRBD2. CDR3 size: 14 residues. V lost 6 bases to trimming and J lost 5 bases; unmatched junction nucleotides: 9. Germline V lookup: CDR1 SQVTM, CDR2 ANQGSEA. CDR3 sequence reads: CSVASGTSAETQYF. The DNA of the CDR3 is TGCAGCGTAGCCTCCGGGACTAGCGCGGAGACCCAGTACTTC.

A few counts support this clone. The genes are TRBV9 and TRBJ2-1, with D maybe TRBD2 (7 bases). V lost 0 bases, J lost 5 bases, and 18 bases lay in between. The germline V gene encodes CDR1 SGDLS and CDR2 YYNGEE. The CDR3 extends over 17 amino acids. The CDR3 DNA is TGTGCCAGCAGCGTAGAGGGGGAGGGAGCGAGAAACAATGAGCAGTTCTTC. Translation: CASSVEGEGARNNEQFF.

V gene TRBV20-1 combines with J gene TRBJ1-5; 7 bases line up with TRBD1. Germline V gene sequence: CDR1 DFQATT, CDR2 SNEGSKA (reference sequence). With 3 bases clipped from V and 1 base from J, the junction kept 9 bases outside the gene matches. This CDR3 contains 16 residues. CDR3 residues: CSASHPGQLSNQPQHF. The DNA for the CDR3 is TGCAGTGCTAGTCACCCGGGACAGTTAAGCAATCAGCCCCAGCATTTT.

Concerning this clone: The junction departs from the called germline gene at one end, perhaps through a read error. The CDR3 protein is CASSSSPSGASVLTF. As DNA, the CDR3 is TGTGCCAGCAGCTCGAGTCCCTCTGGTGCCAGCGTCCTGACTTTC. The chain couples TRBV11-3 to TRBJ2-6; D remains unclear. This CDR3 contains 15 residues. Germline-derived CDR1 and CDR2 are SGHNT and YENEEA.

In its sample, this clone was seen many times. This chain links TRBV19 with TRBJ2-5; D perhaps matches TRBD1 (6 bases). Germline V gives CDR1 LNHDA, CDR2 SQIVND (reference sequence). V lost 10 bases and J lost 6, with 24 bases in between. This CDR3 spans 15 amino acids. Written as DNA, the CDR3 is TGTGCCACCGGCAGGGGCGGTGGGCTGTTGAAGACCCAGTACTTC. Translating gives CATGRGGGLLKTQYF.

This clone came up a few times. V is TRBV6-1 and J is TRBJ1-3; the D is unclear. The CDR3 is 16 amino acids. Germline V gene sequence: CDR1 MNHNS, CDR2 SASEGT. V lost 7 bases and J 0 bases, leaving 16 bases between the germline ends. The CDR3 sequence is CASIQGRYISGNTIYF. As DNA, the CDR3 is TGTGCCAGCATCCAAGGGCGGTACATCTCTGGAAACACCATATATTTT.

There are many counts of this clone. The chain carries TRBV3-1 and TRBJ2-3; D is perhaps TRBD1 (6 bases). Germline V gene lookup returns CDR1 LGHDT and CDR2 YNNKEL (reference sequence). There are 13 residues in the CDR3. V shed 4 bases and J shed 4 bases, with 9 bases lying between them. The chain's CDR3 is CASSLGGADTQYF. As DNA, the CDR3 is TGTGCCAGCAGCCTAGGGGGTGCAGATACGCAGTATTTT.

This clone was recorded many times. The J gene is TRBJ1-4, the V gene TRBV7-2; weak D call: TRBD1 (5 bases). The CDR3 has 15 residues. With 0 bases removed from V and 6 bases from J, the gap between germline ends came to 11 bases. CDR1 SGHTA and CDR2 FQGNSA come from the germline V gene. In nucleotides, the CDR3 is TGTGCCAGCAGCTTAGCCGGGGGGAGGGATGAAAAACTGTTTTTT. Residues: CASSLAGGRDEKLFF. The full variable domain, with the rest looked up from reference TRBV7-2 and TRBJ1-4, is GAGVSQSPSNKVTEKGKDVELRCDPISGHTALYWYRQSLGQGLEFLIYFQGNSAPDKSGLPSDRFSAERTGGSVSTLTIQRTQQEDSAVYLCASSLAGGRDEKLFFGSGTQLSVL.

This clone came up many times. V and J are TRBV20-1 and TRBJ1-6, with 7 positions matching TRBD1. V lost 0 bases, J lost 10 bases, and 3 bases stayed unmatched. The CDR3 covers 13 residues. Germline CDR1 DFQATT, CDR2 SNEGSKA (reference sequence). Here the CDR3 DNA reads TGCAGTGCTAGAGAGACAGGGCTCTCACCCCTCCACTTT. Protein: CSARETGLSPLHF.